Here is one TCR beta chain with its context. Its antigen is not known. This entry belongs to a study of cytomegalovirus exposure and HLA in healthy donors. The PCR ran on 60 Vbeta and 13 Jbeta primers. The protocol was immunoSEQ multiplex PCR, while the TCRdb copy is restricted to in-frame clones and leaves out a portion. The sample yields roughly 93,000 clones, about four fifths seen once. Study-wide points: Earlier results showed most TCR beta V segments being productive about 87% or about 30% of the time.

The CDR3 spans 16 residues. Germline trimming cut 1 base from V and 3 bases from J; bases unmatched to any gene: 6. Germline V CDR1 and CDR2: SGHRS, YFSETQ. The sequenced material came from PBMCs. This clonotype was obtained from a man in his late teens or twenties in good health and CMV-seropositive. The chain recombines TRBV5-1 with TRBJ1-1, with 10 bases that match TRBD1. The CDR3 sequence is CASSLSRQGADTEAFF. In DNA form, the CDR3 reads TGCGCCAGCAGCTTGTCCCGACAGGGGGCGGACACTGAAGCTTTCTTT. Supplemented by reference TRBV5-1 and TRBJ1-1, the full variable domain reads KAGVTQTPRYLIKTRGQQVTLSCSPISGHRSVSWYQQTPGQGLQFLFEYFSETQRNKGNFPGRFSGRQFSNSRSEMNVSTLELGDSALYLCASSLSRQGADTEAFFGQGTRLTVV.